What follows are 3 T cell receptor beta chains derived from one specimen sequenced in a study of blood T cell repertoires in COVID-19. Only in-frame clones appear in the TCRdb table, and some are missing; sequencing was by immunoSEQ multiplex PCR. The data hold 95,000 to 150,000 clones, with roughly 87% observed a single time. Material for sequencing was peripheral blood. Receptor source: a woman of 80 years or more with acute or convalescent COVID-19.

The chain joins TRBV7-2 to TRBJ1-2; unclear D gene. With 2 bases removed from V and 4 bases from J, the gap between germline ends came to 14 bases. Germline assignment: CDR1 SGHTA and CDR2 FQGNSA. The CDR3 covers 15 residues. CDR3 DNA sequence: TGTGCCAGCAGCTTAAACCTCCCGAGAGGCTATGGCTACACCTTC. Its protein product is CASSLNLPRGYGYTF.

In its sample, this clone was seen a few times. This chain joins TRBV18 and TRBJ1-2; no clear D gene. Trimming removed 1 base at V and 8 bases at J, with 14 bases between. This CDR3 is 14 amino acids long. Per germline, CDR1 KGHSH and CDR2 LQKENI. This CDR3 is CASSPLREPGGYTF. The CDR3 DNA follows: TGTGCCAGCTCACCACTGCGGGAGCCTGGGGGCTACACCTTC.

This chain connects TRBV4-1 to TRBJ1-2; D is perhaps TRBD1 (5 bases). The CDR3 contains 15 residues. Germline V gene data show CDR1 as MGHRA and CDR2 as YSYEKL. With 1 base removed from V and 2 bases from J, the gap between germline ends came to 11 bases. CDR3 loop: CASSQVSQGNYGYTF. CDR3 nucleotides: TGCGCCAGCAGCCAAGTATCGCAGGGAAACTATGGCTACACCTTC.